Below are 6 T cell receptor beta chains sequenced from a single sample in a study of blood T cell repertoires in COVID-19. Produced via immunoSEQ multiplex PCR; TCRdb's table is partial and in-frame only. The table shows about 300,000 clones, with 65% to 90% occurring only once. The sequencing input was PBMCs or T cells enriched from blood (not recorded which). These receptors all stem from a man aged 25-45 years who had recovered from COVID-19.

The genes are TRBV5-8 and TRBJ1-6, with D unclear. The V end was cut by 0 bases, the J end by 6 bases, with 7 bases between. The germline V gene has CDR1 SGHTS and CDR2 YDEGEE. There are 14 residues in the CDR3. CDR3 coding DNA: TGTGCCAGCAGCTTGGACGGAGCTAATTCACCCCTCCACTTT. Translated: CASSLDGANSPLHF.

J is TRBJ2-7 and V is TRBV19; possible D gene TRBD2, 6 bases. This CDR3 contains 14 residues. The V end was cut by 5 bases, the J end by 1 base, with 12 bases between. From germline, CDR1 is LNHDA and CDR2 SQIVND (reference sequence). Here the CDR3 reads CASSAGSGSYEQYF. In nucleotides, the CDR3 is TGTGCCAGTAGTGCGGGCAGCGGGTCCTACGAGCAGTACTTC.

CDR3 DNA sequence: TGTGCCAGCAGCGTAACTAGCGGGGGGCCTCTTAATACGCAGTATTTT. This sequence encodes CASSVTSGGPLNTQYF. This chain links TRBV9 with TRBJ2-3, with TRBD2 matching over 12 bases. J lost 7 bases, V lost 1 base, and 7 bases had no gene match. CDR3 length: 16 residues. CDR1 is SGDLS and CDR2 is YYNGEE in the germline V gene.

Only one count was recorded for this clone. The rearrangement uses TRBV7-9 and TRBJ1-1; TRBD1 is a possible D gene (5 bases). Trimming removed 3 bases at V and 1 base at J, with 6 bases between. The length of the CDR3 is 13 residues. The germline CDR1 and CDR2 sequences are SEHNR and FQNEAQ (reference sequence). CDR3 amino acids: CASSFQGNTEAFF. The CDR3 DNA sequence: TGTGCCAGCAGCTTCCAGGGGAACACTGAAGCTTTCTTT.

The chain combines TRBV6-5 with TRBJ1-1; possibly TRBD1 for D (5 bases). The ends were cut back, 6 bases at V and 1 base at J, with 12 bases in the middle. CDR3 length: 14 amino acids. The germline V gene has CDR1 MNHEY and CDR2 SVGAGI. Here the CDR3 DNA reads TGTGCCAGCAGCAACTTCGGGGGGAACACTGAAGCTTTCTTT. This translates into CASSNFGGNTEAFF.

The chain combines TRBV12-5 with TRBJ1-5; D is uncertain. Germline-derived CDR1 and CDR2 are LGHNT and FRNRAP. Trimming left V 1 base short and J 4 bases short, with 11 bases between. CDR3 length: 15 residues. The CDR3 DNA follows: TGTGCTAGTGGTTTGGACACGGGAGCGAATCAGCCCCAGCATTTT. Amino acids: CASGLDTGANQPQHF.